Sequencing of this T cell receptor beta chain was carried out in a study of blood T cells in healthy people across ages. A J-beta primer mix and a sample-barcoded 5' primer were used in a second PCR of roughly 6 to 12 cycles. TCRdb re-derived calls from the 5' RACE reads in MiXCR, one entry per CDR3 protein. The sample consists of 1.5 million to 1.8 million distinct CDR3 sequences, 40% to 45% of them appearing once. This clonotype was sampled from a woman aged 18-29 years in good health. Sequenced material: blood.

The CDR3 protein is CSVEGPMNTEAFF. CDR3 DNA sequence: TGCAGCGTTGAAGGCCCAATGAACACTGAAGCTTTCTTT. The J gene is TRBJ1-1, the V gene TRBV29-1; D uncertain. V lost 1 base and J lost 0, with 6 bases in between. This CDR3 is built from 13 residues. Germline V CDR1 and CDR2: SQVTM, ANQGSEA.